Listed below are T cell receptor beta chains from one sample, sequenced in a study of cytomegalovirus exposure and HLA in healthy donors. Sequencing used immunoSEQ multiplex PCR; TCRdb keeps in-frame clones, though not all of them. The sample records more than 95,000 clones, approximately 87% being singletons. The sequenced sample consisted of PBMCs. The source is a man between 18 and 29 years old in good health and CMV-seropositive. CDR3s include the opening cysteine and the closing phenylalanine or tryptophan. Each record gives: J gene, clone size, D gene, V gene, CDR3 protein, CDR3 DNA. A D gene is named only where the DNA matches it firmly. Clone size appears in some rows only: once, few, many, or a class for an expanded clone.

J: TRBJ1-6
size: .
D: .
V: TRBV7-9
CDR3: CASSLGPTLNSPLHF
DNA: TGTGCCAGCAGCTTGGGGCCGACCCTAAATTCACCCCTCCACTTT

J: TRBJ2-6
size: .
D: TRBD1
V: TRBV4-2
CDR3: CASSPAGTETSGANVLTF
DNA: TGTGCCAGCAGCCCGGCCGGGACAGAGACCTCTGGGGCCAACGTCCTGACTTTC

J: TRBJ1-5
size: .
D: .
V: TRBV6-1
CDR3: CASSAQGGNQPQHF
DNA: TGTGCCAGCAGTGCGCAGGGTGGCAATCAGCCCCAGCATTTT

J: TRBJ1-2
size: .
D: .
V: TRBV5-4
CDR3: CASSLEAGANYGYTF
DNA: TGTGCCAGCAGCTTGGAGGCAGGGGCCAACTATGGCTACACCTTC

J: TRBJ1-1
size: .
D: TRBD1
V: TRBV19
CDR3: CASKGTGDEAFF
DNA: TGTGCCAGTAAAGGGACAGGAGATGAAGCTTTCTTT

J: TRBJ1-5
size: few
D: TRBD1
V: TRBV6-1
CDR3: CASRQGNNQPQHF
DNA: TGTGCCAGCAGACAGGGGAACAATCAGCCCCAGCATTTT

J: TRBJ1-5
size: .
D: .
V: TRBV12-5
CDR3: CASGPTGFNQPQHF
DNA: TGTGCTAGTGGCCCAACAGGGTTTAATCAGCCCCAGCATTTT

J: TRBJ2-5
size: .
D: TRBD2
V: TRBV19
CDR3: CASSSTSGQETQYF
DNA: TGTGCCAGTAGTTCAACTAGCGGCCAAGAGACCCAGTACTTC

J: TRBJ2-3
size: few
D: TRBD2
V: TRBV4-2
CDR3: CASSPGLAGGHGDTQYF
DNA: TGTGCCAGCAGCCCGGGACTAGCGGGGGGGCATGGGGATACGCAGTATTTT

J: TRBJ2-2
size: .
D: TRBD2
V: TRBV9
CDR3: CASSGSGGAVGELFF
DNA: TGTGCCAGCAGCGGTAGCGGGGGGGCAGTCGGGGAGCTGTTTTTT

J: TRBJ1-2
size: once
D: TRBD1
V: TRBV5-1
CDR3: CASSLRTGGAPNYGYTF
DNA: TGCGCCAGCAGCCTAAGGACAGGGGGCGCCCCTAACTATGGCTACACCTTC

J: TRBJ1-2
size: .
D: .
V: TRBV6-6
CDR3: CASSYDGIGYGYTF
DNA: TGTGCCAGCAGTTACGACGGGATTGGCTATGGCTACACCTTC

J: TRBJ2-7
size: few
D: TRBD2
V: TRBV7-9
CDR3: CASSLLGGGHYEQYF
DNA: TGTGCCAGCAGCTTGCTTGGCGGGGGTCACTACGAGCAGTACTTC

J: TRBJ1-1
size: .
D: .
V: TRBV7-3
CDR3: CASSLSGYTEAFF
DNA: TGTGCCAGCAGCTTATCGGGTTACACTGAAGCTTTCTTT

J: TRBJ1-2
size: .
D: TRBD1
V: TRBV18
CDR3: CASSPETGFYYGYTF
DNA: TGTGCCAGCTCGCCGGAGACAGGGTTTTACTATGGCTACACCTTC

J: TRBJ2-1
size: once
D: .
V: TRBV19
CDR3: CASSIKGLQRNEQFF
DNA: TGTGCCAGTAGTATAAAGGGACTGCAACGGAATGAGCAGTTCTTC

J: TRBJ2-1
size: .
D: TRBD2
V: TRBV28
CDR3: CASSLILAGGTNNEQFF
DNA: TGTGCCAGCAGTTTAATCCTAGCGGGGGGGACCAACAATGAGCAGTTCTTC

J: TRBJ2-6
size: .
D: .
V: TRBV19
CDR3: CASSIKSGANVLTF
DNA: TGTGCCAGTAGTATTAAATCTGGGGCCAACGTCCTGACTTTC

J: TRBJ2-6
size: .
D: TRBD1
V: TRBV19
CDR3: CASSILRETGGFGANVLTF
DNA: TGTGCCAGTAGTATATTGCGTGAGACAGGGGGCTTTGGGGCCAACGTCCTGACTTTC

J: TRBJ1-1
size: .
D: TRBD1
V: TRBV2
CDR3: CASTTDRANTEAFF
DNA: TGTGCCAGCACCACGGACAGGGCGAACACTGAAGCTTTCTTT

J: TRBJ2-7
size: once
D: .
V: TRBV13
CDR3: CASSYFGASSYEQYF
DNA: TGTGCCAGCAGCTACTTTGGGGCGAGCTCCTACGAGCAGTACTTC

J: TRBJ1-2
size: .
D: .
V: TRBV7-7
CDR3: CASSHTGGGYGYTF
DNA: TGTGCCAGCAGCCATACGGGGGGGGGCTATGGCTACACCTTC

J: TRBJ2-2
size: .
D: .
V: TRBV13
CDR3: CASSFERAGLTGELFF
DNA: TGTGCCAGCAGCTTCGAAAGGGCGGGTCTCACCGGGGAGCTGTTTTTT

J: TRBJ1-4
size: few
D: .
V: TRBV4-1
CDR3: CASSQESGLNEKLFF
DNA: TGCGCCAGCAGCCAAGAGTCAGGGCTTAATGAAAAACTGTTTTTT

J: TRBJ1-5
size: .
D: .
V: TRBV30
CDR3: CAWSPRGRDLQPQHF
DNA: TGTGCCTGGAGCCCCAGAGGCAGGGATCTTCAGCCCCAGCATTTT

J: TRBJ2-1
size: .
D: TRBD1
V: TRBV27
CDR3: CASSLSSWDSRNNEQFF
DNA: TGTGCCAGCAGTTTATCCTCCTGGGACAGCAGAAACAATGAGCAGTTCTTC

J: TRBJ2-5
size: .
D: TRBD2
V: TRBV7-6
CDR3: CASSLVGGAPETQYF
DNA: TGTGCCAGCAGCTTAGTCGGGGGGGCCCCGGAGACCCAGTACTTC

J: TRBJ1-5
size: .
D: TRBD1
V: TRBV6-1
CDR3: CASSERWDRQPQHF
DNA: TGTGCCAGCAGTGAACGGTGGGACAGGCAACCCCAGCATTTT